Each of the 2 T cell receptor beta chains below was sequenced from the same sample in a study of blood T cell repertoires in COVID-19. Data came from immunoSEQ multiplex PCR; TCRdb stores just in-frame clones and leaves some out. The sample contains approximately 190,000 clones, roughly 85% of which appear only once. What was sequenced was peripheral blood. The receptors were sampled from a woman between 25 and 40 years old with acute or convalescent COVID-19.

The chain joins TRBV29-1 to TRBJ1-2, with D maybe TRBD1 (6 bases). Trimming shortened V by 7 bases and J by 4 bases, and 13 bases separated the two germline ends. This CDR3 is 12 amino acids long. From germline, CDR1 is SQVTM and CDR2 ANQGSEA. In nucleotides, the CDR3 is TGCAGCGCTGCGGGGGCTCTCTATGGCTACACCTTC. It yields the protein CSAAGALYGYTF.

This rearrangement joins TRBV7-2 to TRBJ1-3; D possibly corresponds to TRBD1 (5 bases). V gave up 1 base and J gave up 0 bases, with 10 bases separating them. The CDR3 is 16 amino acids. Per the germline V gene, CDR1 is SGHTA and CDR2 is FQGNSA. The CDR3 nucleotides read TGTGCCAGCAGCTTAGTAGGGGCTTCCTCTGGAAACACCATATATTTT. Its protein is CASSLVGASSGNTIYF.